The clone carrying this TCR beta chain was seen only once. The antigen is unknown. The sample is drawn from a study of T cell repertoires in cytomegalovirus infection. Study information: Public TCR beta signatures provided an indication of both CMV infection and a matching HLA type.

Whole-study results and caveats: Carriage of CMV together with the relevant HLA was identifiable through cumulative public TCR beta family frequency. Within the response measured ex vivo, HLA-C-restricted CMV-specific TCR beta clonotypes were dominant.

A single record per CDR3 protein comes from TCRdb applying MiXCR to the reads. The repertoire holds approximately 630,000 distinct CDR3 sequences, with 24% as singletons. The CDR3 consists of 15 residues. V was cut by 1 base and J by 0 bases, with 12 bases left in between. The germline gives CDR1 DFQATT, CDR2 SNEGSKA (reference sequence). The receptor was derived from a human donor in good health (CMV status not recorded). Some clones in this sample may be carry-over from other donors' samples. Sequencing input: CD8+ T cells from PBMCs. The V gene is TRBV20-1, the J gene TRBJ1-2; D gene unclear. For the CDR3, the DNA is TGCAGTGCTAGAGGAGGTGTAGGAGCTAACTATGGCTACACCTTC. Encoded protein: CSARGGVGANYGYTF.